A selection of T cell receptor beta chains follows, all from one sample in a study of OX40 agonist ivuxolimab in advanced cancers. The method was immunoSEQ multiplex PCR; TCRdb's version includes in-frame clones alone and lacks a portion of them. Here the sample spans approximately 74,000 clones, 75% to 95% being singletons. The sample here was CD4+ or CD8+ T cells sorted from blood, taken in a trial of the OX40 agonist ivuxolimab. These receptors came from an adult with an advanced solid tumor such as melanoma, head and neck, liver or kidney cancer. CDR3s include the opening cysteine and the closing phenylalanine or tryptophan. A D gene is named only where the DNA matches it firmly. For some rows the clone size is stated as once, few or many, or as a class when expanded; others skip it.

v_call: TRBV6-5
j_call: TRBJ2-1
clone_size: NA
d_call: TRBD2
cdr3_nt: TGTGCCAGCAGTTTCCCGACTAGCGGGATTTACAATGAGCAGTTCTTC
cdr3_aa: CASSFPTSGIYNEQFF

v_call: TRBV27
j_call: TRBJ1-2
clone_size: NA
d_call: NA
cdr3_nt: TGTGCCAGCAGTTACCGAGGAGCCTATGGCTACACCTTC
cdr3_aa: CASSYRGAYGYTF

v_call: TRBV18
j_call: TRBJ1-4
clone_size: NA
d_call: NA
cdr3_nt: TGTGCCAGCTCACCAACGGGGGCAGGGGAAAAACTGTTTTTT
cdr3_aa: CASSPTGAGEKLFF

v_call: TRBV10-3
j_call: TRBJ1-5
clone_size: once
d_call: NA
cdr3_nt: TGTGCCATCAGGGACACCGGAGGACAGCCCCAGCATTTT
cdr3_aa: CAIRDTGGQPQHF

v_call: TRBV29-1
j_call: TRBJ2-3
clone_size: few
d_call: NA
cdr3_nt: TGCAGCGTGTCCCCCCTGTTTAGCACAGATACGCAGTATTTT
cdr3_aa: CSVSPLFSTDTQYF

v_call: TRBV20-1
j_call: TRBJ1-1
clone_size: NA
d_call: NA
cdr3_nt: TGCAGTGCTAGAGTTAGGAGAGGAGCTTTCTTT
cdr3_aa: CSARVRRGAFF

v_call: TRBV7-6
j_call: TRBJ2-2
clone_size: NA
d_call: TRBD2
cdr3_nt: TGTGCCAGCAGCTTAGCGAGGATCGGGAAGCGGGATAACACCGGGGAGCTGTTTTTT
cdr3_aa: CASSLARIGKRDNTGELFF

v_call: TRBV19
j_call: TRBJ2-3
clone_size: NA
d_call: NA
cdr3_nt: TGTGCCAGTAGTTCATATAATCCCGGGACACCTGGCACAGATACGCAGTATTTT
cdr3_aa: CASSSYNPGTPGTDTQYF

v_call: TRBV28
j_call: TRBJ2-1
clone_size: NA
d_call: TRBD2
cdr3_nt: TGTGCCAGCATCTTCGGGCTAGCGGGAGACTACAATGAGCAGTTCTTC
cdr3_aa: CASIFGLAGDYNEQFF

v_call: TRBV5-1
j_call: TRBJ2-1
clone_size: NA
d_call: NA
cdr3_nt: TGCGCCAGCAGCTTGGCCCCCATCGACCTGAGCTCCTACAATGAGCAGTTCTTC
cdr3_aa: CASSLAPIDLSSYNEQFF

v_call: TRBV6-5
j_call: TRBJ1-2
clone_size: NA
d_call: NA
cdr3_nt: TGTGCCAGCAGTCCCCGGGCCCGGGATGGCTACACCTTC
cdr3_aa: CASSPRARDGYTF

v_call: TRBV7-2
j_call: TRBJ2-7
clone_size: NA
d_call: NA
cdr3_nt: TGTGCCAGCAGCTTTTCCAGCCTGAGCTCCTACGAGCAGTACTTC
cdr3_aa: CASSFSSLSSYEQYF

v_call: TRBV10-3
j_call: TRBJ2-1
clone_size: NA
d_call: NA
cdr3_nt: TGTGCCATCGAAAGACAGGCGCAAATGGGTGAGCAGTTCTTC
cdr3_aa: CAIERQAQMGEQFF

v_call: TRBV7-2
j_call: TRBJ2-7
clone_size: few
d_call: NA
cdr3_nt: TGTGCCAGCAGTATAGATCATAGGAGCTCCTACGAGCAGTACTTC
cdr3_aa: CASSIDHRSSYEQYF

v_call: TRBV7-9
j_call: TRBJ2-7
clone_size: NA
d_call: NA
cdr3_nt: TGTGCCAGCAGCTTCTCCTCCTACGAGCAGTACTTC
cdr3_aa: CASSFSSYEQYF

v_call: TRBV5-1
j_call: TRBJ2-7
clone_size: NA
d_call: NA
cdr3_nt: TGCGCCAGCACCTCCGGGAGCTCCTACGAGCAGTACTTC
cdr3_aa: CASTSGSSYEQYF

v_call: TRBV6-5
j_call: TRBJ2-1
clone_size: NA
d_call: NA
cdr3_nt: TGTGCCAGCAGGTTAATCAATGAGCAGTTCTTC
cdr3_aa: CASRLINEQFF

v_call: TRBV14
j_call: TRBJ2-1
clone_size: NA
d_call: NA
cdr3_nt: TGTGCCAGCAGCCAAGATCCACGGAGGCGGTCATTCTTC
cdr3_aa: CASSQDPRRRSFF

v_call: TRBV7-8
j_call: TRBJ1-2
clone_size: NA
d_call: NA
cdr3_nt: TGTGCCAGCAGCTTAGAGGGGGAGTTGAACTATGGCTACACCTTC
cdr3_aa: CASSLEGELNYGYTF

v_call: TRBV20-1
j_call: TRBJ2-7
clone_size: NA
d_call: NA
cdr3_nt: TGCAGTGCTAGGATCAACGAGCAGTACTTC
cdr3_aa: CSARINEQYF

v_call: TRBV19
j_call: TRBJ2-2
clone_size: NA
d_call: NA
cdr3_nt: TGTGCCAGTGGACCTCAGAACACCGGGGAGCTGTTTTTT
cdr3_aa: CASGPQNTGELFF

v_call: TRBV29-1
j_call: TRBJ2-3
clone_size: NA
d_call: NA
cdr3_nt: TGCAGCGTGGCCGTGGGGGGCACAGATACGCAGTATTTT
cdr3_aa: CSVAVGGTDTQYF

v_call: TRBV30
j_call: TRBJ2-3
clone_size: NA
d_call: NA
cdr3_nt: TGTGCCTGGAGTACGGGGGATTGGGTCAGGTTTTTT
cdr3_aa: CAWSTGDWVRFF

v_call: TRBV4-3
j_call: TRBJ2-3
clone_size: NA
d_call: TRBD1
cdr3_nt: TGCGCCAGCAGCCAAGATTTAATTAGGACAGGGGGTACAGATACGCAGTATTTT
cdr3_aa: CASSQDLIRTGGTDTQYF

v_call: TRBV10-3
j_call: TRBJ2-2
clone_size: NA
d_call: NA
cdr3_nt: TGTGCCACCGGGACCACAGGAGGGGAGCTGTTTTTT
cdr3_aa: CATGTTGGELFF

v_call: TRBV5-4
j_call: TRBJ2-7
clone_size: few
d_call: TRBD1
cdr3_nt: TGTGCCAGCAGCTCCATCGGACAGGAAATAGGGCAGTACTTC
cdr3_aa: CASSSIGQEIGQYF

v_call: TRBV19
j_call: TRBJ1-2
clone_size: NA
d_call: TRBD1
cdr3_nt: TGTGCCAGTAGTCCCCGACAGGGTTCGGGCTACACCTTC
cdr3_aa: CASSPRQGSGYTF

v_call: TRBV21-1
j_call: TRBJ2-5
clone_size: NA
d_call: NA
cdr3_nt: TGTGCCAGCCGCGAGATGGCCAGGACTAGCACTCGAGAGACCCAGTACTTC
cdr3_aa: CASREMARTSTRETQYF

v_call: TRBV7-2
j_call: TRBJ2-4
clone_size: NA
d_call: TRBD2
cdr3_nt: TGTGCCAGCAGCCCAACGGGCGGGAGGGGGATAAACATTCAGTACTTC
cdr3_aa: CASSPTGGRGINIQYF

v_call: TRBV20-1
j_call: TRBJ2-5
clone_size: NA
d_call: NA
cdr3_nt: TGCAGTGCCATACCTCAAGAGACCCAGTACTTC
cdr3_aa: CSAIPQETQYF

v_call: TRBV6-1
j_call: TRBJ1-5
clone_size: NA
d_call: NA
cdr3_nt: TGTGCCAGCAGGGGACGGTATAGCAATCAGCCCCAGCATTTT
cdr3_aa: CASRGRYSNQPQHF

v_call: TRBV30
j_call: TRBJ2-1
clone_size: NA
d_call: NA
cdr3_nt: TGTGCCTGGAATGCGGAGGGCGCGGTCGGGTGGCAGTTCTTC
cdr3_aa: CAWNAEGAVGWQFF

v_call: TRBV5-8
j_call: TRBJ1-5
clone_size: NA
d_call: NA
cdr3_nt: TGTGCCAGCAGCTTTCAAGCAAGGCCCCAGCATTTT
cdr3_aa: CASSFQARPQHF

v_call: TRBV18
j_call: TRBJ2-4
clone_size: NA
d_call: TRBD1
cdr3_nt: TGTGCCAGCTCACCCCGACAGGGACAAAACATTCAGTACTTC
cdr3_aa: CASSPRQGQNIQYF

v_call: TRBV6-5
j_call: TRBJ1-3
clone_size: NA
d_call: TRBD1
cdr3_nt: TGTGCCAGCAGAGGGGGCGGGAGCTCTGGAAACACCATATATTTT
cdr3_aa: CASRGGGSSGNTIYF

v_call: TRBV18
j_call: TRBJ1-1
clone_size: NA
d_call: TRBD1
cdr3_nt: TGTGCCAGCTCACCAGCCAACAGGGGTAGGAACACTGAAGCTTTCTTT
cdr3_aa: CASSPANRGRNTEAFF

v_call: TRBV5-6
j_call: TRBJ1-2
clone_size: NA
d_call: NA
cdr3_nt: TGTGCCAGCAGCCCTGTGCGGAAGGGGGTGGATGGCTACACCTTC
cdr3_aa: CASSPVRKGVDGYTF

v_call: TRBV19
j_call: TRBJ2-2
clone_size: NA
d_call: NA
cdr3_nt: TGTGCCAGTAGTATTGGAGGGAGTGTTAGCACCGGGGAGCTGTTTTTT
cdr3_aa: CASSIGGSVSTGELFF

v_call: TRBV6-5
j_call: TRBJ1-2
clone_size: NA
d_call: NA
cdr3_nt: TGTGCCAGCACCCCGGGGACTAACTATGGCTACACCTTC
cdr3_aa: CASTPGTNYGYTF

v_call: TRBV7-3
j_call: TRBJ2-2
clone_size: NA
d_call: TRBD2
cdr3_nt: TGTGCCAGCAGCTCAAATGCGGGAGAAAACACCGGGGAGCTGTTTTTT
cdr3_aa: CASSSNAGENTGELFF

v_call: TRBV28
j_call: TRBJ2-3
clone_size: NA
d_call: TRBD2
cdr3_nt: TGTGCCAGCAGTTTCAGCGGGAGGGCCGAGACAGATACGCAGTATTTT
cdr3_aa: CASSFSGRAETDTQYF

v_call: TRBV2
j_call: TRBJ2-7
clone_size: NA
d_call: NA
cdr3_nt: TGTGCCAGCAGTCGCCGGGACGGAGCCTACGAGCAGTACTTC
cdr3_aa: CASSRRDGAYEQYF

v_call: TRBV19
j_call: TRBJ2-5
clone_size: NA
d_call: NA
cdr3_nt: TGTGCCAGTAGTACAGGGAGACGCGAGACCCAGTACTTC
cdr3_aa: CASSTGRRETQYF

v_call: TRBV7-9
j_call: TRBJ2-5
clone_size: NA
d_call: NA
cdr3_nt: TGTGCCAGCAGCCCCCGACGGGACGGAGAGACCCAGTACTTC
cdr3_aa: CASSPRRDGETQYF

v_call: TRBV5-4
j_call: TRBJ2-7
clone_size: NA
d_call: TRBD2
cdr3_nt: TGTGCCAGCACCTCTCGCCGCGGGAGCGAGTACGAGCAGTACTTC
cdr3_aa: CASTSRRGSEYEQYF

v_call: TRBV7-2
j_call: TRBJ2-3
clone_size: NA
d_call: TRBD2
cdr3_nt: TGTGCCAGCACTAGCGGGAGTGTTTTAAGGGATACGCAGTATTTT
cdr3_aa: CASTSGSVLRDTQYF

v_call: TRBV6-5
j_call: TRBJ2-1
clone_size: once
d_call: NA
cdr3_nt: TGTGCCAGCAGCCCCAGGGTAAATGAGCAGTTCTTC
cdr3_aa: CASSPRVNEQFF

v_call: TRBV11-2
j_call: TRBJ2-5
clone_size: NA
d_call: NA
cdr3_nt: TGTGCCAGCAGCTTAGATAAGGAGACCCAGTACTTC
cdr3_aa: CASSLDKETQYF

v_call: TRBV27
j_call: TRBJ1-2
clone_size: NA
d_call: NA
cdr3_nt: TGTGCCAGCAGACCCTCTTTATTTAAGGGCAATTATGGCTACACCTTC
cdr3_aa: CASRPSLFKGNYGYTF

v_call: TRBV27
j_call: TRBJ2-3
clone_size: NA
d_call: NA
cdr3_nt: TGTGCCAGCACCGGGACGAGGAGGGGCCTAGATACGCAGTATTTT
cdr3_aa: CASTGTRRGLDTQYF

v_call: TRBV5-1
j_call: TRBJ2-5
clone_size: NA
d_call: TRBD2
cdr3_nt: TGCGCCAGCAGCTTTACACTAGCGGGGGAAGAGACCCAGTACTTC
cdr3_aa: CASSFTLAGEETQYF

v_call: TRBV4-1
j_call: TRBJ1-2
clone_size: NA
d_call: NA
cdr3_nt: TGCGCCAGCAGCCAAGAGGGCACAGGGCGAACGGGGGGCTACACCTTC
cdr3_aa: CASSQEGTGRTGGYTF

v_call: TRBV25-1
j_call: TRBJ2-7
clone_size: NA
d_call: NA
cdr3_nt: TGTGCCAGCAGTCCGTCGGGGAACCGTGGCGAGCAGTACTTC
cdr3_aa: CASSPSGNRGEQYF

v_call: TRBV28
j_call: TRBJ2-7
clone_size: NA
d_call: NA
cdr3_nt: TGTGCCAGCAGTTCGACAGCCTACACTTACGAGCAGTACTTC
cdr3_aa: CASSSTAYTYEQYF

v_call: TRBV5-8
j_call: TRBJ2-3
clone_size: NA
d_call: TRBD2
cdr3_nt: TGTGCCAGCAGCTTGATGACTAGCGGCCCAGATACGCAGTATTTT
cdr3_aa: CASSLMTSGPDTQYF